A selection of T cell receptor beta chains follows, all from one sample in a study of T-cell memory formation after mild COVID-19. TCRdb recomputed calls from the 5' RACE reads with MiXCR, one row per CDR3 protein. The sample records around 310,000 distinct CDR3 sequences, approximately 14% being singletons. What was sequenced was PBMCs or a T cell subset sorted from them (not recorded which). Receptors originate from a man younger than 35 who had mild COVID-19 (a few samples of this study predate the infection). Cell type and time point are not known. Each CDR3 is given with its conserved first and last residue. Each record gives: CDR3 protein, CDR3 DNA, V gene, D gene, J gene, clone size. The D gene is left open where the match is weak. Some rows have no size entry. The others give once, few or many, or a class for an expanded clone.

CATSAAGGTEQETQYF,TGTGCCACCAGTGCCGCGGGGGGGACGGAGCAAGAGACCCAGTACTTC,TRBV24-1,TRBD2,TRBJ2-5,few
CSVGQTYGYTF,TGCAGCGTTGGTCAGACCTATGGCTACACCTTC,TRBV29-1,.,TRBJ1-2,few
CSAQREYNEQFF,TGCAGTGCCCAGCGGGAATACAATGAGCAGTTCTTC,TRBV20-1,TRBD2,TRBJ2-1,many
CSARDGQGAEQYF,TGCAGTGCTAGAGATGGACAGGGGGCGGAGCAGTACTTC,TRBV20-1,TRBD1,TRBJ2-7,many
CASGVGTGELFF,TGTGCCAGCGGGGTGGGAACCGGGGAGCTGTTTTTT,TRBV12-3/TRBV12-4,.,TRBJ2-2,.
CASSGGTGELFF,TGTGCCAGCTCCGGGGGAACCGGGGAGCTGTTTTTT,TRBV6-2/TRBV6-3,.,TRBJ2-2,.
CASTSTTGEVLYEQYF,TGTGCCAGCACCTCAACGACAGGGGAAGTGTTGTACGAGCAGTACTTC,TRBV5-6,TRBD1,TRBJ2-7,.
CASSLDRTGQNTEAFF,TGTGCCAGCAGTTTGGATCGGACGGGACAGAACACTGAAGCTTTCTTT,TRBV12-3/TRBV12-4,.,TRBJ1-1,few
CASSQVGRGHGYTF,TGCGCCAGCAGCCAAGTTGGCAGGGGGCACGGCTACACCTTC,TRBV4-3,TRBD1,TRBJ1-2,few
CASSSRLAGLTGELFF,TGTGCCAGCAGCAGTAGACTAGCGGGGCTCACCGGGGAGCTGTTTTTT,TRBV5-5,TRBD2,TRBJ2-2,many
CASSAGQRVYEQYF,TGTGCCAGCAGCGCGGGACAGCGAGTCTACGAGCAGTACTTC,TRBV7-9,.,TRBJ2-7,many
CASSRTRTGGYTEAFF,TGTGCCAGCAGCAGAACCAGGACAGGGGGTTACACTGAAGCTTTCTTT,TRBV7-8,TRBD1,TRBJ1-1,.
CASSPPRGVVKSYEQYF,TGTGCCAGCAGTCCCCCCCGCGGGGTAGTAAAGTCCTACGAGCAGTACTTC,TRBV12-3/TRBV12-4,.,TRBJ2-7,few
CASRPRGPAWGYTF,TGCGCCAGCAGGCCCCGGGGCCCGGCCTGGGGCTACACCTTC,TRBV5-1,.,TRBJ1-2,many
CASSYQPGTGRIGGYTF,TGTGCCAGCAGTTACCAACCCGGGACAGGGAGGATAGGAGGCTACACCTTC,TRBV6-5,TRBD1,TRBJ1-2,few
CSVLDRAHEQFF,TGCAGCGTTCTGGACAGGGCCCATGAGCAGTTCTTC,TRBV29-1,TRBD1,TRBJ2-1,.
CASSGEGEQYF,TGCGCCAGCAGCGGGGAAGGGGAGCAGTACTTC,TRBV5-1,.,TRBJ2-7,many